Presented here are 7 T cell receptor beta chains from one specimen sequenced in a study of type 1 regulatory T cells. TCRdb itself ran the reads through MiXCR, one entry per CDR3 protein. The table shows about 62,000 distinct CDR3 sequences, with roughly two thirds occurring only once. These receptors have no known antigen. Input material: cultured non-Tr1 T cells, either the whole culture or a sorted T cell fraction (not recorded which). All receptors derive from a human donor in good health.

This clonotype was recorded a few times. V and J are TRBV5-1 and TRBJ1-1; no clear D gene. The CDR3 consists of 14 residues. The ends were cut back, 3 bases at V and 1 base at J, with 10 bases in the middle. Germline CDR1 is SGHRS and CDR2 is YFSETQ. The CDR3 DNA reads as TGCGCCAGCAGCTCGCCTCTGAGGAACACTGAAGCTTTCTTT. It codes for CASSSPLRNTEAFF.

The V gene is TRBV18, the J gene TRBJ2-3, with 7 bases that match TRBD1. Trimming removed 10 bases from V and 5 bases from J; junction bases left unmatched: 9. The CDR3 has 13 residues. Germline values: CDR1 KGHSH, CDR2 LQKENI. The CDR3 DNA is TGTGCCACCACGACAGGGAAGGAAGATACGCAGTATTTT. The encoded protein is CATTTGKEDTQYF.

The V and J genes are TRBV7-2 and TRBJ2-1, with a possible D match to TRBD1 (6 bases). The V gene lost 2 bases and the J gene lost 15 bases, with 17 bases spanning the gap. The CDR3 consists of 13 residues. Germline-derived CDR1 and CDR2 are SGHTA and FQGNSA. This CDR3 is CASSLRSGHPSFF. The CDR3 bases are TGTGCCAGCAGCTTAAGGTCGGGACACCCCTCGTTCTTC.

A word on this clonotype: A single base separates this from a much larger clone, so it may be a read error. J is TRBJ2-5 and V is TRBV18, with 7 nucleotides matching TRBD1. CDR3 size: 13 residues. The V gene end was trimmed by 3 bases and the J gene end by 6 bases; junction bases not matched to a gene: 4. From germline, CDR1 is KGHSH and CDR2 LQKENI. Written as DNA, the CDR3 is TGTGCCAGCTCACCGGACAGGAGGAAGACCCAGTACTTC. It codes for CASSPDRRKTQYF. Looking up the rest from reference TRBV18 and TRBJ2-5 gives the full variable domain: NAGVMQNPRHLVRRRGQEARLRCSPMKGHSHVYWYRQLPEEGLKFMVYLQKENIIDESGMPKERFSAEFPKEGPSILRIQQVVRGDSAAYFCASSPDRRKTQYFGPGTRLLVL.

The CDR3 region is CASSASQETQYF. DNA of the CDR3: TGCGCCAGCAGCGCCTCCCAGGAGACCCAGTACTTC. The rearrangement joins TRBV5-1 to TRBJ2-5; D gene ambiguous. V lost 4 bases and J 5 bases, leaving 9 bases between the germline ends. The V gene's germline CDR1 is SGHRS and CDR2 YFSETQ. This CDR3 region has 12 residues.

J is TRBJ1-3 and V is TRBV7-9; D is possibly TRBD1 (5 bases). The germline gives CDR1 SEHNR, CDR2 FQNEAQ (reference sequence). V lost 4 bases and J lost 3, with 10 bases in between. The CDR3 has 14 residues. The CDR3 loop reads CASSSRVYGNTIYF. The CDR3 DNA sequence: TGTGCCAGCAGCTCCAGGGTCTATGGAAACACCATATATTTT.

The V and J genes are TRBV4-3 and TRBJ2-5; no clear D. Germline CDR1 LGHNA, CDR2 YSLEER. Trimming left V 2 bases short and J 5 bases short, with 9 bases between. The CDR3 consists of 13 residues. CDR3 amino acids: CASSQSVGETQYF. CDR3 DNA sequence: TGCGCCAGCAGCCAATCGGTGGGCGAGACCCAGTACTTC.